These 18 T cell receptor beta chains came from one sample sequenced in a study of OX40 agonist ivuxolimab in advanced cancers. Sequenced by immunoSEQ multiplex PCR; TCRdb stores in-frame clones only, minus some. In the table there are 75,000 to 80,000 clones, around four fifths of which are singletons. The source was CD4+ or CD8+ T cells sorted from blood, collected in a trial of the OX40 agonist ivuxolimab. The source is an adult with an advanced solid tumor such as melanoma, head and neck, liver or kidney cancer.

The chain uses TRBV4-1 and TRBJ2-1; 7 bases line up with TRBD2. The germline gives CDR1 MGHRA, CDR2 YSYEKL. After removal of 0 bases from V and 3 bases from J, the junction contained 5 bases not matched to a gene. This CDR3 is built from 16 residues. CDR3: CASSQDRGGGYNEQFF. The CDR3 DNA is TGCGCCAGCAGCCAAGATAGAGGCGGGGGCTACAATGAGCAGTTCTTC.

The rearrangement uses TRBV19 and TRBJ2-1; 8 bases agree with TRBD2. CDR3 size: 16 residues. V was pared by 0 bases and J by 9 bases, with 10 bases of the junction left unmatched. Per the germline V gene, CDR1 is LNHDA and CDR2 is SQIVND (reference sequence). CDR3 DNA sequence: TGTGCCAGTAGTATAGATGGGCGGGAGGAAGGTGCTGAGCAGTTCTTC. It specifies CASSIDGREEGAEQFF.

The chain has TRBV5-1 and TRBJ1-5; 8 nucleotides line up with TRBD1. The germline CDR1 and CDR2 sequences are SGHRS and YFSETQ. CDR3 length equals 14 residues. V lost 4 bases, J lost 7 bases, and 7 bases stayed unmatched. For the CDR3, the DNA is TGCGCCAGCAGCCCCGGACAGGGAGACCAGCCCCAGCATTTT. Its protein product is CASSPGQGDQPQHF.

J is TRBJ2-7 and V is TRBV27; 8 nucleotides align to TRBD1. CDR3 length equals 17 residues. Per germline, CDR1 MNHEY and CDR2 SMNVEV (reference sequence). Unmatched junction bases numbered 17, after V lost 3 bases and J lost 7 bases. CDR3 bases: TGTGCCAGCAGTTTGCGCACAGAAGGACAGGGAGGAAGAGAGCAGTACTTC. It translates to CASSLRTEGQGGREQYF.

The CDR3 is CASSPGTVNQPQHF. As DNA, the CDR3 is TGTGCCAGCAGTCCCGGGACAGTTAATCAGCCCCAGCATTTT. This chain joins TRBV6-6 and TRBJ1-5; 7 bases map to TRBD1. V trimming: 5 bases; J trimming: 4 bases; junction bases outside the gene matches: 5. The CDR3 runs 14 residues. Germline CDR1 and CDR2: MNHNY and SVGAGI (reference sequence).

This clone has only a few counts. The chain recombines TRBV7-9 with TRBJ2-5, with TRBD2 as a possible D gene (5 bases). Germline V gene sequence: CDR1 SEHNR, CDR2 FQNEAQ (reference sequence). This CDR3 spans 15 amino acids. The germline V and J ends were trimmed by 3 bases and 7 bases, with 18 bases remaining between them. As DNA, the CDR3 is TGTGCCAGCAGCTTGGGAGTACCCTCGAGAGGGACCCAGTACTTC. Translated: CASSLGVPSRGTQYF.

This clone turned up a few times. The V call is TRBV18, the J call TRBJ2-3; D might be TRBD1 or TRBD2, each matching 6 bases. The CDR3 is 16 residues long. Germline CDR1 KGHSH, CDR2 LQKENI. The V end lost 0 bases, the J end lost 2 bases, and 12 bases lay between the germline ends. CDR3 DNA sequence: TGTGCCAGCTCACCACCGGGGGGCCACCACACAGATACGCAGTATTTT. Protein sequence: CASSPPGGHHTDTQYF.

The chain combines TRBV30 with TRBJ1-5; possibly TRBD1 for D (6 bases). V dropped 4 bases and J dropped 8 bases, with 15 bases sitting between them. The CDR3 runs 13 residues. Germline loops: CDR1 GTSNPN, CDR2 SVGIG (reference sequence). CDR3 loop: CAWTQGGREPQHF. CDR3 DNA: TGTGCCTGGACACAGGGAGGTCGGGAGCCCCAGCATTTT. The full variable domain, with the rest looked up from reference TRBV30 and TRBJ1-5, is SQTIHQWPATLVQPVGSPLSLECTVEGTSNPNLYWYRQAAGRGLQLLFYSVGIGQISSEVPQNLSASRPQDRQFILSSKKLLLSDSGFYLCAWTQGGREPQHFGDGTRLSIL.

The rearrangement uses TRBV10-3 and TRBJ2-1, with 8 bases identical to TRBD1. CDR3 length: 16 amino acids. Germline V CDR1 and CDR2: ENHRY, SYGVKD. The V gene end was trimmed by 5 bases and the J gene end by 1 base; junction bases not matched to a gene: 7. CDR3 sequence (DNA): TGTGCCATCAGTAGGGGACAGGTAGTGTCCTACAATGAGCAGTTCTTC. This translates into CAISRGQVVSYNEQFF.

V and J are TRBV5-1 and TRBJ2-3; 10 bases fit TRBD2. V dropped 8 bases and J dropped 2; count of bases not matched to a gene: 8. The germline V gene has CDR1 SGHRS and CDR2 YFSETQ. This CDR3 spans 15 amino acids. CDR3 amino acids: CASSSSGGPTDTQYF. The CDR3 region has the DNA TGCGCCAGTTCATCTAGCGGGGGCCCCACAGATACGCAGTATTTT.

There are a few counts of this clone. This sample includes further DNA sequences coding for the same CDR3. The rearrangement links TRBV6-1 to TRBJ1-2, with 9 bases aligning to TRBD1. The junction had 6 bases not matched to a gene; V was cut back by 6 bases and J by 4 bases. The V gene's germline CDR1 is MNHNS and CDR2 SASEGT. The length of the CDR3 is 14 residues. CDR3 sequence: CASREQGAGYGYTF. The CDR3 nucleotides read TGTGCCAGCAGGGAACAGGGGGCAGGCTATGGCTACACCTTC.

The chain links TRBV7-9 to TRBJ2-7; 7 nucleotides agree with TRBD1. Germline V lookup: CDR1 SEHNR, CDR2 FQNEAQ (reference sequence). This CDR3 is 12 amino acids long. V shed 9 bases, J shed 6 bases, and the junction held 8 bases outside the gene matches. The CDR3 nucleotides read TGTGCCAGTCGACAGGGCGAGTCCGAGCAGTACTTC. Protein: CASRQGESEQYF.

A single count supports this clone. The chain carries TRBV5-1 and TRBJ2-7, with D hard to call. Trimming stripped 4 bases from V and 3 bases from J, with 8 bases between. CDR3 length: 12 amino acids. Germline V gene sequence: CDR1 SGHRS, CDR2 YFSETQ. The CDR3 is CASSMDLYEQYF. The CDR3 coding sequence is TGCGCCAGCAGCATGGATCTCTACGAGCAGTACTTC.

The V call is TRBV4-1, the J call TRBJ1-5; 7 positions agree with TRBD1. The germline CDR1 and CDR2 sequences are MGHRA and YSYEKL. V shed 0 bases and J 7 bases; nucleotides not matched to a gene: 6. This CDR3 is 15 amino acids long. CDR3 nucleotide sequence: TGCGCCAGCAGCCAAGATGACAGGGTATACCAGCCCCAGCATTTT. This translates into CASSQDDRVYQPQHF.

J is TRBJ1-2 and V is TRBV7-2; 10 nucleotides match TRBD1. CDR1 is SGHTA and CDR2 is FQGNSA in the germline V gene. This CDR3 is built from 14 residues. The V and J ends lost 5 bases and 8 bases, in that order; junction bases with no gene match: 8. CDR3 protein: CASSPDRGAGGYTF. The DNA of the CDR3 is TGTGCCAGCAGCCCGGACAGGGGGGCTGGGGGCTACACCTTC. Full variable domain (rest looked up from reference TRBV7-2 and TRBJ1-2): GAGVSQSPSNKVTEKGKDVELRCDPISGHTALYWYRQSLGQGLEFLIYFQGNSAPDKSGLPSDRFSAERTGGSVSTLTIQRTQQEDSAVYLCASSPDRGAGGYTFGSGTRLTVV.

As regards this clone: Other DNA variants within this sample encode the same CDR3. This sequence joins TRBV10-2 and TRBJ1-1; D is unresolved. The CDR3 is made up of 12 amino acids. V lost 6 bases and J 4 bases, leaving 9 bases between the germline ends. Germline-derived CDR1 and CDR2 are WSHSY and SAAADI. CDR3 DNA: TGCGCCAGCAGCGACGTGTCCACTGAAGCTTTCTTT. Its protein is CASSDVSTEAFF.

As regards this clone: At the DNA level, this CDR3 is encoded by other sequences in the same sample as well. The CDR3 protein is CASSPGVGDTQYF. The CDR3 DNA reads as TGTGCCAGCTCACCAGGGGTGGGAGATACGCAGTATTTT. The chain is built from TRBV18 and TRBJ2-3; no definite D call. This CDR3 has 13 residues. The V end was cut by 2 bases, the J end by 5 bases, with 8 bases between. CDR1 is KGHSH and CDR2 is LQKENI in the germline V gene.

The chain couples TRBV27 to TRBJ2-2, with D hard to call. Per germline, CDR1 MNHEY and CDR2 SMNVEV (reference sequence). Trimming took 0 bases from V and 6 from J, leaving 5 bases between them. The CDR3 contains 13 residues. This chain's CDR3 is CASSLSGPGELFF. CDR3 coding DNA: TGTGCCAGCAGTTTATCCGGCCCCGGGGAGCTGTTTTTT.